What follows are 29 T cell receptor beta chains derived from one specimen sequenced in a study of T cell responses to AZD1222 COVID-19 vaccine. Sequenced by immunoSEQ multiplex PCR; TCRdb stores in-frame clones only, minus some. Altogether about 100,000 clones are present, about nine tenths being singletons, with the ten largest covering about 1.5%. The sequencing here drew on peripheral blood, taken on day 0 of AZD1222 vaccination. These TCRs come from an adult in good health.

The CDR3 nucleotides are TGTGCCAGCAGCGTAGCGGGAGGTAACAATGAGCAGTTCTTC. Translated: CASSVAGGNNEQFF. The chain links TRBV9 to TRBJ2-1; 7 positions agree with TRBD2. V shed 0 bases and J 5 bases; nucleotides not matched to a gene: 2. The CDR3 is 14 residues long. Germline CDR1 is SGDLS and CDR2 is YYNGEE. Together with reference TRBV9 and TRBJ2-1, the CDR3 gives the full variable domain: DSGVTQTPKHLITATGQRVTLRCSPRSGDLSVYWYQQSLDQGLQFLIQYYNGEERAKGNILERFSAQQFPDLHSELNLSSLELGDSALYFCASSVAGGNNEQFFGPGTRLTVL.

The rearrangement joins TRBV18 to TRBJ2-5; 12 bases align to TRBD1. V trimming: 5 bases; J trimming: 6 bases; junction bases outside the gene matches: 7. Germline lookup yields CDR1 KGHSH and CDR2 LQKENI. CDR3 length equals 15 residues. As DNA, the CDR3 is TGTGCCAGCTCAAAAGGGACAGGGGGCAGACAGACCCAGTACTTC. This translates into CASSKGTGGRQTQYF.

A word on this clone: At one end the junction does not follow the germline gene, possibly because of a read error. For the CDR3, the DNA is TGCGCCAGCAGTGACCTTGGACAGATCTCCTTC. It translates to CASSDLGQISF. The chain is built from TRBV10-2 and TRBJ1-2, with D possibly being TRBD1 (6 bases). Germline-derived CDR1 and CDR2 are WSHSY and SAAADI. The CDR3 is made up of 11 amino acids.

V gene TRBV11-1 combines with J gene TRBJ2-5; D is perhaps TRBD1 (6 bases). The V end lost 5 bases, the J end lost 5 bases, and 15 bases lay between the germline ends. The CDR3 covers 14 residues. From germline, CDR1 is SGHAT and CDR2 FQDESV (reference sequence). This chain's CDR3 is CASSLGQGWETQYF. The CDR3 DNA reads TGTGCCAGCAGCCTCGGTCAGGGGTGGGAGACCCAGTACTTC. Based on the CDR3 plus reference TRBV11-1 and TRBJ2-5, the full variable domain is EAEVAQSPRYKITEKSQAVAFWCDPISGHATLYWYRQILGQGPELLVQFQDESVVDDSQLPKDRFSAERLKGVDSTLKIQPAELGDSAMYLCASSLGQGWETQYFGPGTRLLVL.

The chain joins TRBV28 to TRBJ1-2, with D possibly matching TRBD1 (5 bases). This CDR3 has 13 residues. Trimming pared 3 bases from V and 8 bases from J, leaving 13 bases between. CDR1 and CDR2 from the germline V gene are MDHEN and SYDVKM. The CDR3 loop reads CASSFRDREGYTF. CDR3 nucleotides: TGTGCCAGCAGTTTCCGGGACCGTGAGGGCTACACCTTC.

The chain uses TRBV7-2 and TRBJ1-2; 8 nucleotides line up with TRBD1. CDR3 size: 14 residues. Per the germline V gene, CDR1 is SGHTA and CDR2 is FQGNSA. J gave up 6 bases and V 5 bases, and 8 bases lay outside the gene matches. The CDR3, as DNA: TGTGCCAGCAGCGAAAGGACAGGGTCCCATGGCTACACCTTC. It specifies CASSERTGSHGYTF.

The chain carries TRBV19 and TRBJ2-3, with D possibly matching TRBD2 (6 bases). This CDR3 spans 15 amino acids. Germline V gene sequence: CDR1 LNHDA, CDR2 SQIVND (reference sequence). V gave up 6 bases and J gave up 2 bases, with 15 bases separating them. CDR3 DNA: TGTGCCAGTAGACCCGGGAGTCGTGTCACAGATACGCAGTATTTT. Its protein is CASRPGSRVTDTQYF.

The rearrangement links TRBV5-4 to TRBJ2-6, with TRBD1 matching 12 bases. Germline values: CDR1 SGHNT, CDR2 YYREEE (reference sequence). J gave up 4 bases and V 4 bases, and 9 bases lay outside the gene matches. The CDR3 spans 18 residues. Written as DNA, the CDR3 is TGTGCCAGCAGCCAACCGGGACAGGGGGCGGCGGGGGCCAACGTCCTGACTTTC. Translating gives CASSQPGQGAAGANVLTF. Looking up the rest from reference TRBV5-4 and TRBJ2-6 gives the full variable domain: ETGVTQSPTHLIKTRGQQVTLRCSSQSGHNTVSWYQQALGQGPQFIFQYYREEENGRGNFPPRFSGLQFPNYSSELNVNALELDDSALYLCASSQPGQGAAGANVLTFGAGSRLTVL.

In nucleotides, the CDR3 is TGTGCCAGCAGCCGGAGTGGGGACAGAGACTACGAGCAGTACTTC. This translates into CASSRSGDRDYEQYF. The genes are TRBV7-3 and TRBJ2-7, with 7 bases aligning to TRBD1. After removal of 5 bases from V and 3 bases from J, the junction contained 10 bases not matched to a gene. In germline, CDR1 is SGHTA, CDR2 FQGTGA. CDR3 size: 15 residues.

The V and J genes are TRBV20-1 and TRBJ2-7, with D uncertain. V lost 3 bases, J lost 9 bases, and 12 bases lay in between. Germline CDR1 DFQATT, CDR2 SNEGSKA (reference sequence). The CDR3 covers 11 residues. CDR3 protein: CSASGLTRQYF. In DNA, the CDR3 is TGCAGTGCTAGCGGCCTCACTCGGCAGTACTTC.

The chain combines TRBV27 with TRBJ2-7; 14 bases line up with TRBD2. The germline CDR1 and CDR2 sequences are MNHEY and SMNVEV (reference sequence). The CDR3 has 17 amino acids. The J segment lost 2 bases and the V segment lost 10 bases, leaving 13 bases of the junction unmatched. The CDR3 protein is CATSGGLAGEGTYEQYF. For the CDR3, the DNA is TGTGCCACCTCTGGGGGACTAGCGGGAGAGGGAACCTACGAGCAGTACTTC.

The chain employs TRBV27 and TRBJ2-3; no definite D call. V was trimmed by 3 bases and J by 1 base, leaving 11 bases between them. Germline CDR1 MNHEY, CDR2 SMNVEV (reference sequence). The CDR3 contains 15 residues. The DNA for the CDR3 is TGTGCCAGCAGTTTCTTGGGCCCCCGCACAGATACGCAGTATTTT. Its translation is CASSFLGPRTDTQYF.

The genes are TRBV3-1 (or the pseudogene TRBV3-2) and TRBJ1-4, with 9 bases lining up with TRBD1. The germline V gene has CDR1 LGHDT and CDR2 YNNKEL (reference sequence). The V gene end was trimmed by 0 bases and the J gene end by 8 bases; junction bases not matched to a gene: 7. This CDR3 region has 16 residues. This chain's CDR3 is CASSQEFGTGTEKLFF. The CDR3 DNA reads TGTGCCAGCAGCCAAGAATTTGGGACAGGGACCGAAAAACTGTTTTTT.

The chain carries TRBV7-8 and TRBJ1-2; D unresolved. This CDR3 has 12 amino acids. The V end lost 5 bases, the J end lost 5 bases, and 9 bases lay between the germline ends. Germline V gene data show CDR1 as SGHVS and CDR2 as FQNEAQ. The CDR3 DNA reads TGTGCCAGCAGCCCCGCGGTTTATGGCTACACCTTC. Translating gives CASSPAVYGYTF.

The chain's CDR3 is CASAPGSNQPQHF. Written as DNA, the CDR3 is TGTGCTAGTGCCCCCGGCTCCAATCAGCCCCAGCATTTT. The rearrangement joins TRBV12-5 to TRBJ1-5; D uncertain. This CDR3 contains 13 residues. CDR1 is LGHNT and CDR2 is FRNRAP in the germline V gene. V gave up 7 bases and J gave up 3 bases, with 10 bases separating them.

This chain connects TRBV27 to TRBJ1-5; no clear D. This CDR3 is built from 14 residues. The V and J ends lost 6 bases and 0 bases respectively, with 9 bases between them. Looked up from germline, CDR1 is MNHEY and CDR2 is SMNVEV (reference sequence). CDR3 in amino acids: CASSPAGSNQPQHF. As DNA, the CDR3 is TGTGCCAGCAGCCCCGCTGGTAGCAATCAGCCCCAGCATTTT.

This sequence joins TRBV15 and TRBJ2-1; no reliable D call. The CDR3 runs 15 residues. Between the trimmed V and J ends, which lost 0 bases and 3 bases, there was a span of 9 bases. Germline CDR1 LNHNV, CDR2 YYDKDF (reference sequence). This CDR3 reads CATSREGLYYNEQFF. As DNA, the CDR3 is TGTGCCACCAGCAGAGAGGGGTTGTACTACAATGAGCAGTTCTTC.

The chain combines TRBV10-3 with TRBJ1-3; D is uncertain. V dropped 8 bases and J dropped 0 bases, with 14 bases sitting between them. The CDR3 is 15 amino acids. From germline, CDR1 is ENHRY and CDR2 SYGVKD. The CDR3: CAIQDPGHSGNTIYF. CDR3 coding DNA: TGTGCCATCCAGGACCCCGGGCACTCTGGAAACACCATATATTTT.

Here the CDR3 DNA reads TGTGCCAGCAGTTACAAGGCGGATAGCAATCAGCCCCAGCATTTT. Protein sequence: CASSYKADSNQPQHF. The V call is TRBV6-5, the J call TRBJ1-5; D is unresolved. Trimming took 2 bases from V and 0 from J, leaving 8 bases between them. The CDR3 contains 15 residues. Germline V lookup: CDR1 MNHEY, CDR2 SVGAGI.

CDR3 amino acids: CASSLSTGASAGNTIYF. The CDR3 coding sequence is TGTGCCAGCAGTTTGTCCACAGGGGCTAGTGCTGGAAACACCATATATTTT. This sequence joins TRBV28 and TRBJ1-3; TRBD1 matches at 7 bases. The V segment lost 3 bases and the J segment 2 bases; nucleotides outside the gene matches: 10. The CDR3 has 17 amino acids. CDR1 is MDHEN, CDR2 SYDVKM, per germline.

The CDR3 DNA reads as TGTGCCAGCAGTGGAGGCGGGCTCCACCCCCCAGATACGCAGTATTTT. Protein: CASSGGGLHPPDTQYF. The chain uses TRBV25-1 and TRBJ2-3, with D possibly being TRBD2 (5 bases). Germline assignment: CDR1 MGHDK and CDR2 SYGVNS. This CDR3 contains 16 residues. V was shortened by 4 bases and J by 4 bases, with 18 bases between the two germline ends.

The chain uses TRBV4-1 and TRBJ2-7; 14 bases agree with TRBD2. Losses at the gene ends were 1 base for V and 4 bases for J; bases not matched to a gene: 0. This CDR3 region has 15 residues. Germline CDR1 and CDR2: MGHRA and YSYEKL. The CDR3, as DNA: TGCGCCAGCAGCCAAGGACTAGCGGGAGGGTACGAGCAGTACTTC. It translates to CASSQGLAGGYEQYF.

CDR3 loop: CSASRVGNEQFF. Written as DNA, the CDR3 is TGCAGTGCTAGTAGGGTCGGCAATGAGCAGTTCTTC. This rearrangement joins TRBV20-1 to TRBJ2-1; D is unclear. Germline CDR1 DFQATT, CDR2 SNEGSKA (reference sequence). The CDR3 is made up of 12 amino acids. V was pared by 3 bases and J by 6 bases, with 9 bases between.

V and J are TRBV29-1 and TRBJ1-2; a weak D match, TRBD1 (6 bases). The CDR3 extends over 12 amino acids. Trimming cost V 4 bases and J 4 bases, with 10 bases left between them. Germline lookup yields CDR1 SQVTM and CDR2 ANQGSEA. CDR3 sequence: CSVVLDSYGYTF. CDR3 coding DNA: TGCAGCGTTGTCCTGGACAGCTATGGCTACACCTTC.

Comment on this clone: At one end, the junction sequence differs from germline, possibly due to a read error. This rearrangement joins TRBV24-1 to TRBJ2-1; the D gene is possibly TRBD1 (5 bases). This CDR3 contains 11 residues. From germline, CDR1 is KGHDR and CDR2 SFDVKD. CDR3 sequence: CPTGVDNEQFF. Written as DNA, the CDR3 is TGCCCCACAGGAGTGGACAATGAGCAGTTCTTC.

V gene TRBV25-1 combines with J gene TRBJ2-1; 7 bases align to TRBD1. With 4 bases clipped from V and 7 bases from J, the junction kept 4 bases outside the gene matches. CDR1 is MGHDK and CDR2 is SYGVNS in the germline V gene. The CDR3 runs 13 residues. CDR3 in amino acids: CASSAGQTNEQFF. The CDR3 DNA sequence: TGTGCCAGCAGTGCGGGACAGACAAATGAGCAGTTCTTC. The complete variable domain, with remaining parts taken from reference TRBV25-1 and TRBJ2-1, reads EADIYQTPRYLVIGTGKKITLECSQTMGHDKMYWYQQDPGMELHLIHYSYGVNSTEKGDLSSESTVSRIRTEHFPLTLESARPSHTSQYLCASSAGQTNEQFFGPGTRLTVL.

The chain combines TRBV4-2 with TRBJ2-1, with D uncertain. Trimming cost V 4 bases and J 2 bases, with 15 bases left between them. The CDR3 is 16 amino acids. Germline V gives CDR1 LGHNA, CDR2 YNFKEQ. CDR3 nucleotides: TGTGCCAGCAGCCGGGGTAGCCCAACCGCCTACAATGAGCAGTTCTTC. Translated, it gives CASSRGSPTAYNEQFF.

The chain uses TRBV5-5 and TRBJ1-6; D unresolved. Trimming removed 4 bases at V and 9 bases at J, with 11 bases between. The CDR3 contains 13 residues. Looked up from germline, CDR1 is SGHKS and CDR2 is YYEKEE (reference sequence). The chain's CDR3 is CASSGYIGSPLHF. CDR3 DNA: TGTGCCAGCAGCGGATACATTGGTTCACCCCTCCACTTT.

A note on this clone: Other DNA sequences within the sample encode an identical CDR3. The CDR3 sequence: CSVRDNYGYTF. The DNA for the CDR3 is TGCAGCGTGAGGGATAACTATGGCTACACCTTC. V gene TRBV29-1 combines with J gene TRBJ1-2; no definite D call. The V and J ends lost 6 bases and 1 base respectively, with 6 bases between them. This CDR3 comprises 11 residues. Germline CDR1 SQVTM, CDR2 ANQGSEA.